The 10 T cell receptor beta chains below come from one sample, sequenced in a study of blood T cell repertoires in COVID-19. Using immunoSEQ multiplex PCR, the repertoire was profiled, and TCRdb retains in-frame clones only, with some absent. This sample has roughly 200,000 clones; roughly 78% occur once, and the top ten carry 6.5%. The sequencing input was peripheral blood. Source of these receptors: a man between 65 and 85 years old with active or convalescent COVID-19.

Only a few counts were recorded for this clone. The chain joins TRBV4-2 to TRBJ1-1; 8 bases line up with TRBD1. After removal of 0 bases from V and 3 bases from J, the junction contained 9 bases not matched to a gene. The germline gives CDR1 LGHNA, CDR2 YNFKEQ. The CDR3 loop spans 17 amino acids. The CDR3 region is CASSQDSRQGAYTEAFF. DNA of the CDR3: TGTGCCAGCAGCCAAGATTCGAGGCAGGGGGCGTACACTGAAGCTTTCTTT.

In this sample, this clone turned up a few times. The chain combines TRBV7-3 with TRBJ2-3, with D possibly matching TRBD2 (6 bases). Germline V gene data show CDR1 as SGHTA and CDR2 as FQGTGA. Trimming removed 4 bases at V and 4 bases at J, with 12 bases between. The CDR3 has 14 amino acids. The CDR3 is CASSSSGAADTQYF. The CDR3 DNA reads TGTGCCAGCAGCTCATCGGGAGCGGCAGATACGCAGTATTTT.

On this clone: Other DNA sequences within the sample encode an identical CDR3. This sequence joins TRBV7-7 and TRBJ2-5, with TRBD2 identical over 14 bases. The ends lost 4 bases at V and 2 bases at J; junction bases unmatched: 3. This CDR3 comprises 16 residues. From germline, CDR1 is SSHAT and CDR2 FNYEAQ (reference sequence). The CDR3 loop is CASSSGLAGGQETQYF. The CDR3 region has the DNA TGTGCCAGCAGCTCCGGACTAGCGGGGGGTCAAGAGACCCAGTACTTC.

This CDR3 is CASSEGGPLGPQHF. In DNA form, the CDR3 reads TGCGCCAGCAGCGAAGGGGGACCCCTCGGCCCCCAGCATTTT. The J gene is TRBJ1-5, the V gene TRBV5-1, with a tentative D call TRBD1 (6 bases). V was pared by 4 bases and J by 10 bases, with 18 bases between. The CDR3 loop spans 14 amino acids. Germline lookup yields CDR1 SGHRS and CDR2 YFSETQ.

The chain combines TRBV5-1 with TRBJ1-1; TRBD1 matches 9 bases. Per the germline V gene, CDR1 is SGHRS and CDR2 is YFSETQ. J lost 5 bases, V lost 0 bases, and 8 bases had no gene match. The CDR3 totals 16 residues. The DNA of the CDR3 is TGCGCCAGCAGCTTGGGACCACAGGGGGCCATGACTGAAGCTTTCTTT. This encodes CASSLGPQGAMTEAFF.

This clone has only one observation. In nucleotides, the CDR3 is TGTGCCAGCTCACCCGGAATGACAGGGAACAATCAGCCCCAGCATTTT. It specifies CASSPGMTGNNQPQHF. The chain combines TRBV18 with TRBJ1-5; 7 nucleotides line up with TRBD1. The junction had 8 bases not matched to a gene; V was cut back by 3 bases and J by 3 bases. CDR1 and CDR2 from the germline V gene are KGHSH and LQKENI. The CDR3 covers 16 residues.

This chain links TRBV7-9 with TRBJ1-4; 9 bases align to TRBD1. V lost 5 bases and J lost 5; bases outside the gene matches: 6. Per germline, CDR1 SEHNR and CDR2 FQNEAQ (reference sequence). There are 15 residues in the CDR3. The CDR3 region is CASSKTGTGNEKLFF. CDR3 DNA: TGTGCCAGCAGCAAAACCGGGACAGGGAATGAAAAACTGTTTTTT.

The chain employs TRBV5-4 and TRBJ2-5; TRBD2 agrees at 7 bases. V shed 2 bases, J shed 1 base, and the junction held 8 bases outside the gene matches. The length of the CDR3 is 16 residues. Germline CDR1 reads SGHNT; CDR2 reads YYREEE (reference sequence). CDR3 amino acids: CASSFPPSGTQETQYF. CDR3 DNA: TGTGCCAGCAGCTTCCCACCAAGCGGGACCCAAGAGACCCAGTACTTC.

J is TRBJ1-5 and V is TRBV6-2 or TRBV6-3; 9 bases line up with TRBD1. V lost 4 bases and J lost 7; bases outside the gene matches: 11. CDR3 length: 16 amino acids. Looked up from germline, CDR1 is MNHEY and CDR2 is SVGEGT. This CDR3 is CASSSTDRGFGQPQHF. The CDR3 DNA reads TGTGCCAGCAGTTCCACGGACAGGGGTTTTGGACAGCCCCAGCATTTT.

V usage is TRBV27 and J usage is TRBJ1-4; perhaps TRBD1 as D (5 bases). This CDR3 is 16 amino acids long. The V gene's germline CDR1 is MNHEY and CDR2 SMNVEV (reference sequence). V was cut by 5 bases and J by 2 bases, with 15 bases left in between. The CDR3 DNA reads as TGTGCCAGCAGTAAAGGGGAAGGGGCGACTAATGAAAAACTGTTTTTT. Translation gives CASSKGEGATNEKLFF.